Listed below are T cell receptor beta chains from one sample, sequenced in a study of OX40 agonist ivuxolimab in advanced cancers. Sequenced by immunoSEQ multiplex PCR; TCRdb stores in-frame clones only, minus some. The sample consists of some 60,000 clones, about four fifths of them appearing once. Here the sequenced sample was CD4+ or CD8+ T cells sorted from blood, taken in a trial of the OX40 agonist ivuxolimab. These receptors were taken from an adult with an advanced solid tumor such as melanoma, head and neck, liver or kidney cancer. Each CDR3 is given with its conserved first and last residue. The D gene is left open where the match is weak. The listing skips clone size in some rows; elsewhere it reads once, few, many or a size class.

j_gene	d_gene	abundance	v_gene	CDR3nt	CDR3aa
TRBJ2-7	.	.	TRBV18	TGTGCCAGCTCACCGCAGAGAGGTGGGGTCTACGAGCAGTACTTC	CASSPQRGGVYEQYF
TRBJ2-7	TRBD2	once	TRBV7-9	TGTGCCAGCAGCGCAACTAGCGGGGGGGCCTACGAGCAGTACTTC	CASSATSGGAYEQYF
TRBJ2-5	TRBD2	.	TRBV2	TGTGCCAGCAGTGGGCAGCGGGAGGGGACCCAGTACTTC	CASSGQREGTQYF
TRBJ2-1	TRBD1	.	TRBV9	TGTGCCAGCAGCGTGGGGGGTGGGACAGGGGTCGCCTACAATGAGCAGTTCTTC	CASSVGGGTGVAYNEQFF
TRBJ1-6	TRBD1	.	TRBV10-1	TGCGCCACCTCGGGACAGAGTAATTCACCCCTCCACTTT	CATSGQSNSPLHF
TRBJ1-2	TRBD1	.	TRBV10-3	TGTGCCATCACCGAAAGGACAGGGGATGGCTACACCTTC	CAITERTGDGYTF
TRBJ1-2	TRBD1	.	TRBV5-6	TGTGCCAGCAGCCCTTGGACAGGGGGCGAGGTTGGCTACACCTTC	CASSPWTGGEVGYTF
TRBJ2-5	.	.	TRBV6-5	TGTGCCAGCAGTTTCCGGGGGTCCCAAGAGACCCAGTACTTC	CASSFRGSQETQYF
TRBJ2-1	.	.	TRBV5-6	TGTGCCAGCAGCTTGCCAGGAATCTACAATGAGCAGTTCTTC	CASSLPGIYNEQFF
TRBJ2-7	.	few	TRBV7-2	TGTGCCAGCAGTAACAGGATCAGCCTCTACGAGCAGTACTTC	CASSNRISLYEQYF
TRBJ2-7	.	.	TRBV10-3	TGTGCCATCAGTGAGCAGGACTACGAGCAGTACTTC	CAISEQDYEQYF
TRBJ1-4	.	.	TRBV27	TGTGCCAGCGGCCTGGGGGTTGAAAAACTGTTTTTT	CASGLGVEKLFF
TRBJ2-3	TRBD2	.	TRBV30	TGTGCCTGGAGTCCGACTAGCGGGACTGGGGATACGCAGTATTTT	CAWSPTSGTGDTQYF
TRBJ2-1	.	.	TRBV28	TGTGCCAGCAGTGCGCTTCTAGCGATAACGGATGAGCAGTTCTTC	CASSALLAITDEQFF
TRBJ1-3	TRBD1	.	TRBV6-6	TGTGCCAGCAGACGGGACAGGGCTGGAAACACCATATATTTT	CASRRDRAGNTIYF
TRBJ2-5	TRBD1	.	TRBV10-3	TGTGCCAGCAGTTACTTTCATCCGGGACAGGGTTTGGAGACCCAGTACTTC	CASSYFHPGQGLETQYF
TRBJ2-7	TRBD2	.	TRBV9	TGTGCCAGCAGCGTGGGACTAGCGGGAGAGGGAACCTACGAGCAGTACTTC	CASSVGLAGEGTYEQYF
TRBJ2-5	TRBD1	few	TRBV10-3	TGTGCCATCAGTAAAACAGGGGGCGAAGAGACCCAGTACTTC	CAISKTGGEETQYF
TRBJ1-2	.	.	TRBV7-8	TGTGCCAGCAGCTCCCAGGGGAACTATGGCTACACCTTC	CASSSQGNYGYTF
TRBJ2-1	TRBD1	.	TRBV6-5	TGTGCCAGCAGAACAGGGGGCAATGAGCAGTTCTTC	CASRTGGNEQFF
TRBJ2-2	TRBD2	.	TRBV2	TGTGCCAGAGTTAGCGGGAGGGCCGTGGACACCGGGGAGCTGTTTTTT	CARVSGRAVDTGELFF
TRBJ1-2	.	.	TRBV5-5	TGTGCCAGCAACGCCGAAAGGGGGGATTATGGCTACACCTTC	CASNAERGDYGYTF
TRBJ1-2	.	.	TRBV28	TGTGCCAGCAGCTCTAGCTATGGCTACACCTTC	CASSSSYGYTF
TRBJ2-7	.	.	TRBV7-9	TGTGCCAGCAGCGGCCGGGTTTCCTACGAGCAGTACTTC	CASSGRVSYEQYF
TRBJ2-1	TRBD2	once	TRBV5-1	TGCGCCAGCAGCCGGACTAGCGGGAGAATTCCACAGTTCTTC	CASSRTSGRIPQFF
TRBJ1-2	TRBD1	.	TRBV6-1	TGTGCCAGCAGTCGCGACAGGGGGCTTGGCTACACCTTC	CASSRDRGLGYTF
TRBJ2-5	TRBD2	.	TRBV5-4	TGTGCCAGCAGCTTGGGAGCGGGGCAAGAGACCCAGTACTTC	CASSLGAGQETQYF
TRBJ2-3	.	.	TRBV28	TGTGCCAGCAGTTTTGGCGGGATCTCCGCAGATACGCAGTATTTT	CASSFGGISADTQYF
TRBJ2-1	.	.	TRBV7-8	TGTGCCAGCAGCCCCAGGGGCGATGAGCAGTTCTTC	CASSPRGDEQFF
TRBJ1-1	TRBD1	.	TRBV27	TGTGCCAGCAGTACCGGACAGGGGATTCGAACTGAAGCTTTCTTT	CASSTGQGIRTEAFF
TRBJ2-7	.	.	TRBV7-3	TGTGCCAGCAGCACCCAGGGGGGTCCCTACGAGCAGTACTTC	CASSTQGGPYEQYF
TRBJ2-1	.	.	TRBV30	TGTGCCTGGAGTGGTGGAGTCGGGGACAATGAGCAGTTCTTC	CAWSGGVGDNEQFF
TRBJ2-1	TRBD1	.	TRBV28	TGTGCCAGCAGGACAAGGGACAGATACAATGAGCAGTTCTTC	CASRTRDRYNEQFF
TRBJ2-2	.	once	TRBV27	TGTGCCAGCAGCTCCGACCCTTCGGGCGCCGGGGAGCTGTTTTTT	CASSSDPSGAGELFF
TRBJ2-1	.	.	TRBV7-8	TGTGCCAGCAGCTTCTACAATGAGCAGTTCTTC	CASSFYNEQFF
TRBJ1-2	TRBD1	.	TRBV6-5	TGTGCCAGCAGCGCCGGGACAGCCTTCTATGGCTACACCTTC	CASSAGTAFYGYTF
TRBJ2-1	TRBD2	once	TRBV4-1	TGCGCCAGCAGCCAACGGGGGGGGAGTAACAATGAGCAGTTCTTC	CASSQRGGSNNEQFF
TRBJ2-5	.	.	TRBV7-9	TGTGCCAGCAGCTTAGCCCAAGGGTTGGAGACCCAGTACTTC	CASSLAQGLETQYF
TRBJ2-5	TRBD2	.	TRBV7-2	TGTGCCAGCAGCTTAGGACACCCTAGCGGGGGGCAAGAGACCCAGTACTTC	CASSLGHPSGGQETQYF
TRBJ2-1	.	.	TRBV19	TGTGCCAGTAGTATCTCACAAACCCTTGGAGGTGAGCAGTTCTTC	CASSISQTLGGEQFF
TRBJ2-1	TRBD2	.	TRBV13	TGTGCCAGCACCCCAGTAGCGGGAGCTGGTAATGAGCAGTTCTTC	CASTPVAGAGNEQFF
TRBJ2-7	.	.	TRBV6-5	TGTGCCAGCAGTTCCCTTGCGGGTTCAGCCTCCTACGAGCAGTACTTC	CASSSLAGSASYEQYF
TRBJ2-7	.	.	TRBV28	TGTGCCAGCGCCCGGGACATCTCCTACGAGCAGTACTTC	CASARDISYEQYF
TRBJ2-5	.	.	TRBV28	TGTGCCAGCAGACGGGACTGGGAAGAGACCCAGTACTTC	CASRRDWEETQYF
TRBJ1-4	.	once	TRBV6-1	TGTGCCAGCAGGGGCCTTGGGGGCACAAGTGAAAAACTGTTTTTT	CASRGLGGTSEKLFF
TRBJ2-5	TRBD2	once	TRBV6-1	TGTGCCAGCAGTGAAGCGCTTCCTGGGACTAGCGGGAGAGAGACCCAGTACTTC	CASSEALPGTSGRETQYF
TRBJ2-1	TRBD1	.	TRBV29-1	TGCAGCGCCGGGACAGCTAACAATGAGCAGTTCTTC	CSAGTANNEQFF
TRBJ1-6	.	.	TRBV28	TGTGCCAGCAGTTTTACCCCCTATAATTCACCCCTCCACTTT	CASSFTPYNSPLHF
TRBJ2-2	TRBD1	once	TRBV23-1	TGCGCCAGCAGTCGAGAAGGGGACAGGGACCCCTTACGATTGAACACCGGGGAGCTGTTTTTT	CASSREGDRDPLRLNTGELFF
TRBJ1-5	TRBD1	.	TRBV27	TGTGCCAGCAGTGACGGACAGGGGTATCAGCCCCAGCATTTT	CASSDGQGYQPQHF
TRBJ1-4	.	.	TRBV28	TGTGCCAGCAGTTTCGTGGGGGCGGGTGAAAAACTGTTTTTT	CASSFVGAGEKLFF
TRBJ2-2	TRBD1	.	TRBV11-2	TGTGCCAGCACGCAAAGGCAGGGACAGACCGGGGAGCTGTTTTTT	CASTQRQGQTGELFF
TRBJ2-1	TRBD2	.	TRBV7-9	TGTGCCAGCAGCTTCGGGACTAGCGGGAGGGCCTTCTACAATGAGCAGTTCTTC	CASSFGTSGRAFYNEQFF